The source of this T cell receptor beta chain is a study of T-cell reconstitution after alpha-beta-depleted transplantation in children. Per germline, CDR1 SNHLY and CDR2 FYNNEI. V was trimmed by 0 bases and J by 3 bases, leaving 12 bases between them. The CDR3 is 16 amino acids. For TCRbeta, the library was prepared with unique molecular identifiers. TCRdb ran MiXCR on the PCR reads and lists one entry per CDR3 protein. There are around 600,000 distinct CDR3 sequences in the sample; roughly 24% occur only once, and 13% to 15% lies in the top ten. Study-wide findings and caveats: Roughly two months post-transplant, alpha-beta T cells reportedly originated from several hundred graft clones that had expanded.

Comment on this clonotype: Its matching antigen is unknown.

The V and J genes are TRBV2 and TRBJ2-4; D is ambiguous. The sample was PBMCs, mostly from graft donor cells, taken 360 days after TCRalphabeta/CD19-depleted stem cell transplant. The receptor was derived from a boy in the first two years of life who had a stem cell transplant for acute myeloid leukemia, so the T cells may come from the graft donor. The CDR3: CASSEAHTLDKNIQYF. The CDR3 nucleotides are TGTGCCAGCAGTGAAGCGCATACCCTAGACAAAAACATTCAGTACTTC.